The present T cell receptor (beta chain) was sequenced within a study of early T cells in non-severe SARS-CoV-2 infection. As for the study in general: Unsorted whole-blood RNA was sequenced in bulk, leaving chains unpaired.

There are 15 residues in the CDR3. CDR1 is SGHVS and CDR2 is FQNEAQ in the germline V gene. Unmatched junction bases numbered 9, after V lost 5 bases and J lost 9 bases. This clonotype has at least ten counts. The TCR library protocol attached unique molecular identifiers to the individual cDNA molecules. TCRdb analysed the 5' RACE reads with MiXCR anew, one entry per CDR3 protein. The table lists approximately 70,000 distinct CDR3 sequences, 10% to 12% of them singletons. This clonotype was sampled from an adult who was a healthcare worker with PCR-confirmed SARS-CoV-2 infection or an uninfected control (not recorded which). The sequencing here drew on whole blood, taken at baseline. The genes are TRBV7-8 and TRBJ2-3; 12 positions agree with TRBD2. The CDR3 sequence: CASSGRTSGDLTQYF. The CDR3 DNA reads TGTGCCAGCAGCGGGCGGACTAGCGGGGACCTGACGCAGTATTTT.